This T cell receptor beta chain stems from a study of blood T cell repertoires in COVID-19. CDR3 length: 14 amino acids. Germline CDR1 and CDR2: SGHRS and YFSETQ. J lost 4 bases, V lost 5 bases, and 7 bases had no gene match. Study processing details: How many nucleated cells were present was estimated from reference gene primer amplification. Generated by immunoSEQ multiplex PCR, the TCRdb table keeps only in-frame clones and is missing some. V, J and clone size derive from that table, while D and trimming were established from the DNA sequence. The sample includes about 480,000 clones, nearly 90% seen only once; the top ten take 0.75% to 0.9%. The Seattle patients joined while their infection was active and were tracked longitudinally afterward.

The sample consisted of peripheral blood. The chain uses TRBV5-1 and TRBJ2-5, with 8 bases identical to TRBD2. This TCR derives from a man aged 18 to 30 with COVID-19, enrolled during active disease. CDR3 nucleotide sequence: TGCGCCAGCAGTCGTATAGCGGGGAGAGAGACCCAGTACTTC. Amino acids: CASSRIAGRETQYF.